The clone carrying this TCR beta chain was observed at least ten times. What it binds is not known. These data originate in a study of T-cell memory formation after mild COVID-19. About the study: TCR clusters largely stayed donor specific. Study conclusions and caveats: What remained unconfirmed was the SARS-CoV-2 specificity of second-wave clones peaking on day 37.

TCRalpha and TCRbeta libraries used 5'RACE with constant-segment primers and UMIs. Each CDR3 protein is one row after TCRdb ran MiXCR on the 5' RACE reads. The sample consists of more than 70,000 distinct CDR3 sequences, approximately 14% of them appearing once. V was trimmed by 1 base and J by 2 bases, leaving 12 bases between them. The CDR3 loop spans 14 amino acids. Germline loops: CDR1 DFQATT, CDR2 SNEGSKA (reference sequence). The rearrangement joins TRBV20-1 to TRBJ2-7; D is perhaps TRBD2 (6 bases). Input material: PBMCs or a T cell subset sorted from them (not recorded which). The sequence was collected from an adult woman who had mild COVID-19 (a few samples of this study predate the infection). Cell type and time point are not known. As DNA, the CDR3 is TGCAGTGCTAGAGGCATCCTAGCGACCTACGAGCAGTACTTC. Translated: CSARGILATYEQYF.